The rows below give T cell receptor beta chains drawn from one sample of a study of blood T cell repertoires in COVID-19. Here immunoSEQ multiplex PCR was the method, and the copy in TCRdb shows in-frame clones only, minus some. Of 150,000 or so clones listed, 90% are singletons. The sample consisted of peripheral blood. The receptors stem from a man in his fifties with acute or convalescent COVID-19. Both conserved end residues are trimmed from each CDR3. The D gene is left open where the match is weak. Where a row states a size, it is once, few, many or the class of an expanded clone; other rows omit it.

size	D	V	CDR3
NA	NA	TRBV18	ASSPPGSETQY
NA	NA	TRBV4-2	ASSPRAGAELNTEAF
NA	NA	TRBV3-1/TRBV3-2	ASSQDRSRGGTEAF
NA	TRBD2	TRBV15	ATSRDHQLAGTYNEQF
NA	NA	TRBV19	ASSIRESSYNEQF
NA	TRBD1	TRBV10-3	AISPGQGNNEQF
NA	NA	TRBV19	ASSNLQGSSGNTIY
few	NA	TRBV7-9	ASSLQGNTEAF
NA	NA	TRBV7-9	ASSLTPYDLASSYNEQF
NA	NA	TRBV19	ASSPGVNTEAF
NA	TRBD2	TRBV6-5	ASSHSGWGGPDTQY
NA	TRBD1	TRBV7-9	ASSLSRTGVGTGELF
NA	NA	TRBV19	ASSPSFDRLPEAF
NA	NA	TRBV5-4	ASSPGLNQETQY
NA	TRBD1	TRBV24-1	ATSDADRGRGNQPQH
few	TRBD1	TRBV19	ASSGTGGNQPQH
NA	NA	TRBV10-3	AISEGGRNYGYT
NA	TRBD1	TRBV30	AWSKQGLYGEKLF
NA	NA	TRBV20-1	SASRQGTNSPLH
once	NA	TRBV12-3/TRBV12-4	ASSFEGVNEQF
NA	NA	TRBV27	ASSILGEQY
NA	NA	TRBV7-9	ASSLTGSGGYT
once	NA	TRBV30	AWSQTGVNEKLF
NA	TRBD1	TRBV6-5	ATSGGIGNQPQH
NA	NA	TRBV9	ASSVGTEVNYGYT
NA	NA	TRBV7-8	ASSLASLANEQY
NA	NA	TRBV5-4	ASSFGGAQDYGYT
once	TRBD2	TRBV7-2	ASSLVAGSNTGELF
NA	TRBD2	TRBV10-3	AISDGGGSGELF
NA	NA	TRBV15	ATSRVGQYREKLF
NA	NA	TRBV6-5	ASSQTQRGNEQF
NA	TRBD2	TRBV7-2	ASSPGLAGEGNRY
NA	NA	TRBV28	ASSGDSSNQPQH
NA	NA	TRBV5-1	ASGTGTLNTEAF
NA	TRBD1	TRBV6-5	ASSYLSRGKETQY
NA	TRBD1	TRBV18	ASSPTGGSDTQY
NA	TRBD1	TRBV24-1	ATSDLQGARSGELF
NA	NA	TRBV7-9	ASSPDRAGELF
NA	TRBD1	TRBV19	ASSILTGVNEQF
NA	NA	TRBV7-2	ASSLGRGIQPQH
NA	TRBD1	TRBV5-1	ASSPQGVLYEKLF
NA	NA	TRBV9	ASSGSAGVYEQY
NA	TRBD2	TRBV6-2/TRBV6-3	ASSYPIPASGRYNEQF
NA	NA	TRBV27	ASSFRGRNTEAF
NA	NA	TRBV9	ASGAPLRDEQF
NA	NA	TRBV7-2	ASSTQGRQPQH
NA	TRBD1	TRBV5-1	ASRGGPETGPGYEQY
few	TRBD1	TRBV28	ASSQGGQGGQPQH
NA	NA	TRBV5-4	ASSRQDGGIYEQY
NA	NA	TRBV19	ASRRWAGQETQY
NA	NA	TRBV7-9	ASSPGRGNYREDYGYT
NA	TRBD1	TRBV29-1	SVEVGQSQGYEQY
NA	TRBD2	TRBV7-9	ASSFGGELTGNTQY
NA	NA	TRBV15	ATSREAGGNTEAF
NA	TRBD2	TRBV6-5	ASSYSVREGSYEQY